The clone carrying this T cell receptor beta chain has just a few counts. Its antigen is undetermined. This CDR3 has 15 residues. Germline CDR1 is SGHTA and CDR2 is FQGTGA. The germline V and J ends were trimmed by 6 bases and 0 bases, with 14 bases remaining between them. Data came from immunoSEQ multiplex PCR; TCRdb stores just in-frame clones and leaves some out. Among more than 100,000 clones listed, about nine tenths were seen once. This entry is derived from a study of T cell responses to AZD1222 COVID-19 vaccine. Findings and caveats of the study: Spike regions recognized by vaccine-associated CD4 TCRs spanned the protein, led by 160-218 and 743-854.

The input for sequencing was peripheral blood, taken on day 0 of AZD1222 vaccination. J is TRBJ1-2 and V is TRBV7-3; no clear D gene. This TCR was recovered from an adult in good health. The CDR3 protein is CASRPDGNPNYGYTF. As DNA, the CDR3 is TGTGCCAGCAGACCAGACGGAAATCCTAACTATGGCTACACCTTC.